Reported below is one T cell receptor beta chain. Its specific antigen is unknown. Nothing much larger sits one base from this clone, and base qualities are not available. The library relied on the immunoSEQ multiplex PCR assay. For the multiplex PCR, a mixture combining 60 forward primers for TCR Vbeta segments and 13 reverse primers for TCR Jbeta segments was used. The CDR3 region of rearranged TCR beta genes was amplified from genomic DNA with a multiplex PCR assay. Amplified TCR beta libraries were sequenced as 87-base-pair reads on the Illumina HiSeq System. On the study's bioinformatics: A later analysis counted 65 million to 90 million unique TCR beta chains across the 640 or so repertoires, and 9.5 million to 11 million of these chains were shared by at least two donors. To remove PCR and sequencing errors, raw reads were error-corrected and collapsed into unique sequences using a nearest-neighbor algorithm that merged closely related sequences. CDR3 sequences were aligned to IMGT reference sequences to assign V, D and J gene segments. For a sequence to be retained, a match of at least six nucleotides to both a V gene segment and a J gene segment was required. Rearrangements were classified as productive when the CDR3 lacked stop codons and remained in frame with V and J, and all other rearrangements were classified as non-productive. Following IMGT convention, CDR3 was defined as the stretch from the second conserved V-encoded cysteine up to the conserved J-encoded phenylalanine. The earlier analysis of 550 to 650 of the donors excluded any sequence lacking an unambiguous match to a single V gene segment. An earlier analysis of 587 of the donors called V segments functional above 56.7% productive rearrangements and segregating when the between-donor standard deviation exceeded 5%. A statistical classification framework was built to diagnose cytomegalovirus status from the catalog of TCR beta chain sequences. In a later analysis, V and J genes were assigned by comparing TCR nucleotide sequences against IMGT/GENE-DB human TR gene sequences. The TCRdist pipeline was used in a later analysis to assign CDR3 sequences and most-parsimonious VDJ recombination scenarios. A later analysis defined each TCR beta chain by its CDR3 amino acid sequence plus V-gene family, and excluded reads lacking a unique V-gene family. As a way to deal with suspected cross-contamination and a sequencing artifact, a later analysis dropped nearly 600 nucleotide sequences that were highly shared and had low generation probability. For each public chain, a later analysis derived a clonal expansion index from normalized ranks of inferred template counts within each repertoire. In a later analysis, generation probabilities were computed with a VDJ recombination model fitted to out-of-frame rearrangements, and the resulting probabilities were checked against IGoR. Hypergeometric tests were used in a later analysis to score TCR-TCR, TCR-HLA and TCR-CMV co-occurrence, with a repertoire-size bias correction applied to the TCR pairs. False discovery rates were estimated in a later analysis by permuting HLA or CMV assignments 20 times. In a later analysis, co-occurring TCRs were grouped using DBSCAN, with TCRdist sequence similarity added in when clustering inside HLA-allele-positive subsets. Repertoires with fewer than 30,000 or more than 120,000 public chains, plus five repertoires with anomalous nucleotide sharing, were excluded from co-occurrence clustering. TCRdb took this table from immuneACCESS and kept in-frame rearrangements with V and J called. Such tables lack part of the clones; where checked against another copy, unresolved V genes explain under half of the gap, and the rest is unexplained. D and trimming come from the DNA, and the V and J calls and clone size come from that table. In all, the sample holds about 170,000 clones, and roughly 76% of those were seen once. The ten most abundant clones make up around 2.3% of the sample.

From the cysteine through the phenylalanine, the CDR3 covers 12 amino acids. Left in the record is the CDR3 DNA by itself, 36 bases read in frame from the first base. At the junction V is shortened by 6 bases and J by 1 base, with 9 bases in between. In the germline V gene (reference sequence), CDR1 corresponds to GTSNPN and CDR2 to SVGIG. These data belong to a study of cytomegalovirus exposure and HLA in healthy donors (TCRdb year 2017). The study in broad terms: In an earlier analysis of some 550 of the donors, about 270 Gb of sequence data and 90 million to 130 million unique TCR beta sequences from 180 million or so T cells were reported. An early release that covered roughly 600 HLA-typed donors contained approximately 300 gigabases of sequencing data and tens of millions of unique TCR sequences. Of the 300 to 450 genotyped donors, over 65% fell in the genetic ancestry cluster associated with self-reported Caucasian donors. The study aimed to test whether cataloging public T cell receptors could reveal signatures of past pathogen exposure. The study profiled the T cell repertoires of some 610 subjects by immunosequencing and related them to cytomegalovirus serostatus. In addition to the first cohort of around 670 subjects, a separate validation cohort of 120 different subjects was used. To predict cytomegalovirus infection status, the study combined high-throughput TCR immunosequencing, statistical association of individual TCRs with disease status, and machine learning. A later analysis re-examined previously published TCR beta repertoires from several hundred donors and added high-resolution HLA genotyping to investigate patterns of TCR occurrence. Rather than using new phenotypic data, the later analysis identified candidate immune exposures from TCR beta sequences and from how often those sequences occurred across donors. In an earlier analysis of 587 of the donors, high-throughput TCR beta sequencing was used to judge whether each TCR beta V gene segment behaved as functional or pseudogenic. Donor age, sex, ethnicity and CMV serostatus were collected together with the repertoire data. A later genetic analysis used genome-wide SNP genotypes for about 65% of the roughly 670 donors, treating that subset as a discovery cohort. Every repertoire in the discovery cohort had been generated on one and the same sequencing platform. HLA typing covered class I and class II loci at four-digit resolution. The number of donors typed differed by locus, with about 620-630 for A, B, C, DRB1 and DQB1, roughly 550 for DQA1, over 600 for DPA1, and roughly 450 for DPB1. Roughly five DR-DQ haplotypes were treated as single units for association and clustering because of strong linkage in the cohort. Among some 410 genotyped donors of the cohort, an average of approximately 240,000 unique TCR beta nucleotide sequences was sequenced per donor, of which about 19% were non-productive. Overall study outcomes, separate from this receptor: Roughly uniform sequencing depth across donors was assumed in presence/absence analyses, although this assumption may not hold. In this cohort, only TCR beta chains were sequenced, and detectable features were limited by the absence of alpha or paired-chain data. A few of the identified cytomegalovirus-associated TCR beta chains were confirmed in vitro to be specific for cytomegalovirus antigens. Compared with the roughly 670-donor mean, donors in an Asian-associated ancestry cluster had fewer N-insertions in productive TCRs, according to a later genetic analysis. While some public TCRs were present in many individuals, most TCR sequences turned up only very rarely across donors. Because some donors lacked HLA typing at each locus, the association tests relied only on the typed subset. The authors suggested that the approach could potentially be extended to other disease states and immunological phenotypes. The 87-base-pair reads could not distinguish some IMGT-functional V segments, including TRBV6-2 and TRBV6-3, so those segments were excluded. According to a later analysis, parvovirus B19, influenza, CMV and Epstein-Barr virus appeared linked to several top co-occurrence clusters. Cytomegalovirus status was reported to be diagnosed by the classifier with high specificity and sensitivity in both the original and validation cohorts. When HLA alleles, especially DR and DQ, strongly co-occurred, TCR associations were difficult to assign to individual alleles. Specific HLA alleles were associated with 16,951 TCR beta sequences at a false discovery rate of 0.05 in a later analysis. For the cohort, immune exposure information was limited to CMV serostatus. Linkage disequilibrium might explain the correlated functional status among segregating V segments, but an unknown experimental factor could not be excluded. A later genetic analysis associated a missense DCLRE1C variant with V-gene and J-gene trimming of TCR beta chains, and an independent cohort replicated the association. Because counts were too low, about 15 rarely observed V segments, including chromosome 9 orphons, were left out of the earlier analysis of 587 of the donors. A further reported finding was that TCR beta sequences accurately predicted the HLA-A and HLA-B alleles for most subjects in the first cohort. In a later analysis, HLA-associated TCR beta chains showed more clonal expansion and lower generation probabilities than non-associated chains that were equally common. According to a later analysis, most CMV-associated TCR beta chains appeared to be HLA-restricted, and the HLA associations seemed to be driven largely by CMV exposure. Broadly in line with IMGT annotations, most TCR beta V segments showed up in productive rearrangements about 87% or about 30% of the time in an earlier analysis of 450 to 600 of the donors. In a later analysis, TCR association rates were found to vary across HLA loci, with the most associated TCRs seen for DRB1 alleles and the fewest for HLA-C alleles. In the study, some 160 TCR beta chains were listed as associated with cytomegalovirus. A cluster of highly shared sequence variants was judged likely to represent a technical artifact of the sequencing pipeline.

The cohort was made up of 500 to 850 healthy bone marrow donors. All cohort members were sampled while nominally healthy, although unrecorded immune exposures were likely present. The donor was CMV seronegative and was included in the group of over 300 seronegative cohort members. A peripheral blood sample was provided by each donor, and peripheral blood mononuclear cells were used for TCR beta sequencing. The Qiagen DNeasy Blood Extraction Kit was used to extract genomic DNA from the blood cell samples. In this chain, TRBV30 is recombined with TRBJ2-5, with a weak D call of TRBD1 (6 bases match). Sequenced: PBMCs. The TCR sequence derives from a male donor in good health and CMV-seronegative. The CDR3 has the sequence CACGGLQETQYF. The DNA sequence is given as TGTGCCTGTGGGGGCCTCCAAGAGACCCAGTACTTC.